This T cell receptor (beta chain) was sequenced in a study of blood T cell repertoires in COVID-19. As for the study in general: The United States, Italy and Spain supplied acute and convalescent COVID-19 samples.

The authors' processing: Amplification with reference gene primers provided the estimates of nucleated cell counts. Profiling relied on immunoSEQ multiplex PCR, and the TCRdb table lists in-frame clones only, not all of them. V and J calls and clone size are given by that table; D and trimming were obtained from the DNA. The table has some 100,000 clones, 80% to 90% seen once. CDR1 and CDR2 from the germline V gene are SGHVS and FNYEAQ. The CDR3 length is 13 residues. V lost 5 bases, J lost 6 bases, and 4 bases stayed unmatched. This sequence was found in a woman aged 45 to 65 who had recovered from COVID-19. The sequencing sample was made of PBMCs or T cells enriched from blood (not recorded which). This chain links TRBV7-6 with TRBJ2-3, with TRBD2 identical over 8 bases. CDR3 protein: CASSQAGVDTQYF. CDR3 nucleotide sequence: TGTGCCAGCAGCCAAGCGGGAGTGGATACGCAGTATTTT.